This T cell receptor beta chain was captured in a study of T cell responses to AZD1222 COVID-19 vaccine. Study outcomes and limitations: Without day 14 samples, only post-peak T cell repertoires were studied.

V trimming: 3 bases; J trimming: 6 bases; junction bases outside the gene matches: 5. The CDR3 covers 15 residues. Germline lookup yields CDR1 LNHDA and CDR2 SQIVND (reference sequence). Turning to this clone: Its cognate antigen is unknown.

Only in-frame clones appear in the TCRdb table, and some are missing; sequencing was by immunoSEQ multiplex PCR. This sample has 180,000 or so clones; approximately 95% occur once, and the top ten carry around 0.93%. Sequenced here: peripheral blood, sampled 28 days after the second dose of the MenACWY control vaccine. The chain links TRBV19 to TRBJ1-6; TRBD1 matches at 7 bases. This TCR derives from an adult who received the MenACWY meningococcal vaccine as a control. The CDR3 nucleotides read TGTGCCAGTAGTATCGGGACAGACATTAATTCACCCCTCCACTTT. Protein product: CASSIGTDINSPLHF.